Below are 27 T cell receptor beta chains sequenced from a single sample in a study of T cell repertoires in cytomegalovirus infection. Their target antigens are unknown. TCRdb reprocessed the reads via MiXCR and lists one record per CDR3 protein. The repertoire holds roughly 990,000 distinct CDR3 sequences, with around 32% as singletons. This material consisted of cultured CD8+ T cells from PBMCs, taken from culture after CMV antigen stimulation. Receptors were obtained from a human donor in good health (CMV status not recorded). Some clones in this sample may be carry-over from other donors' samples.

This chain connects TRBV6-1 to TRBJ2-1; no clear D. V was trimmed by 5 bases and J by 3 bases, leaving 11 bases between them. This CDR3 spans 14 amino acids. The germline V gene encodes CDR1 MNHNS and CDR2 SASEGT. CDR3 residues: CASSLLYSYNEQFF. The CDR3, as DNA: TGTGCCAGCAGTCTACTCTACAGCTACAATGAGCAGTTCTTC.

This clonotype was counted between two and nine times. The rearrangement uses TRBV4-1 and TRBJ2-1, with TRBD2 identical over 11 bases. CDR1 is MGHRA and CDR2 is YSYEKL in the germline V gene. This CDR3 is 14 amino acids long. V lost 1 base, J lost 9 bases, and 2 bases stayed unmatched. The CDR3 here is CASSQVLAGGEQFF. In nucleotides, the CDR3 is TGCGCCAGCAGCCAAGTTCTAGCGGGGGGTGAGCAGTTCTTC.

The chain carries TRBV20-1 and TRBJ1-1, with TRBD1 as a possible D gene (6 bases). Germline CDR1 DFQATT, CDR2 SNEGSKA (reference sequence). V was pared by 5 bases and J by 1 base, with 17 bases between. This CDR3 is 15 amino acids long. CDR3 in DNA: TGCAGTGCTGGAGTCGGGGGCACTGGGAACACTGAAGCTTTCTTT. Its translation: CSAGVGGTGNTEAFF.

This clonotype was seen more than once but under ten times. The chain employs TRBV6-1 and TRBJ1-4, with 8 bases aligning to TRBD1. Germline-derived CDR1 and CDR2 are MNHNS and SASEGT. The CDR3 runs 15 residues. Trimming removed 4 bases from V and 8 bases from J; junction bases left unmatched: 9. This CDR3 is CASSGMQGAGEKLFF. Written as DNA, the CDR3 is TGTGCCAGCAGTGGAATGCAGGGGGCAGGGGAAAAACTGTTTTTT.

CDR3 sequence (DNA): TGTGCCAGCAGCCCAATCGGACAGGGAGAACCCCCCTACGAGCAGTACGTC. Translating it yields CASSPIGQGEPPYEQYV. The chain combines TRBV6-1 with TRBJ2-7, with TRBD1 matching 8 bases. CDR1 is MNHNS, CDR2 SASEGT, per germline. The V gene end was trimmed by 6 bases and the J gene end by 2 bases; junction bases not matched to a gene: 15. The CDR3 has 17 residues.

This clonotype was seen repeatedly, ten times or more. V and J are TRBV5-6 and TRBJ2-5; D is possibly TRBD1 (6 bases). Between the trimmed V and J ends, which lost 0 bases and 6 bases, there was a span of 12 bases. Germline values: CDR1 SGHDT, CDR2 YYEEEE. CDR3 length: 14 residues. The CDR3 sequence is CASSLATRGKTQYF. Here the CDR3 DNA reads TGTGCCAGCAGCTTGGCCACCAGGGGAAAGACCCAGTACTTC.

This clonotype came up a few times. This chain joins TRBV5-6 and TRBJ2-4; possibly TRBD1 for D (5 bases). V was pared by 0 bases and J by 2 bases, with 6 bases between. CDR1 is SGHDT, CDR2 YYEEEE, per germline. CDR3 length equals 14 residues. As DNA, the CDR3 is TGTGCCAGCAGCTTGGACAGGCCCAAAAACATTCAGTACTTC. It yields the protein CASSLDRPKNIQYF. The variable domain in full, completed from reference TRBV5-6 and TRBJ2-4, reads DAGVTQSPTHLIKTRGQQVTLRCSPKSGHDTVSWYQQALGQGPQFIFQYYEEEERQRGNFPDRFSGHQFPNYSSELNVNALLLGDSALYLCASSLDRPKNIQYFGAGTRLSVL.

V gene TRBV12-3 or TRBV12-4 combines with J gene TRBJ2-1, with 9 positions matching TRBD1. The CDR3 has 15 amino acids. J was trimmed by 7 bases and V by 6 bases; bases with no gene match: 10. In DNA, the CDR3 is TGTGCCAGCAGCCCCGACAGGGGGATTTTTAATGAGCAGTTCTTC. The encoded protein is CASSPDRGIFNEQFF.

This clonotype has at least ten counts. The gene calls are TRBV7-2 and TRBJ1-1, with D hard to call. The V and J ends lost 5 bases and 3 bases respectively, with 10 bases between them. Germline V gives CDR1 SGHTA, CDR2 FQGNSA. There are 13 residues in the CDR3. CDR3 nucleotides: TGTGCCAGCAGCCGTAGATGGGACACTGAAGCTTTCTTT. Protein product: CASSRRWDTEAFF.

This chain uses TRBV20-1 with TRBJ2-1; 7 nucleotides agree with TRBD2. Trimming cost V 0 bases and J 4 bases; bases outside gene matches: 6. The CDR3 is 15 amino acids. The germline V gene encodes CDR1 DFQATT and CDR2 SNEGSKA (reference sequence). The CDR3, as DNA: TGCAGTGCTAGAGAGGAGGGAGGGGTATACAATGAGCAGTTCTTC. Protein: CSAREEGGVYNEQFF.

This clonotype was seen a handful of times. The chain recombines TRBV12-3 or TRBV12-4 with TRBJ1-1; 7 positions match TRBD1. CDR3 length: 18 amino acids. V lost 0 bases and J lost 0; bases outside the gene matches: 10. The CDR3 loop reads CASSLARDSPVLNTEAFF. CDR3 nucleotides: TGTGCCAGCAGTTTAGCCCGGGACAGTCCAGTCCTGAACACTGAAGCTTTCTTT.

Ten or more counts support this clonotype. J is TRBJ2-1 and V is TRBV7-6; 8 positions agree with TRBD1. The germline gives CDR1 SGHVS, CDR2 FNYEAQ. After removal of 5 bases from V and 4 bases from J, the junction contained 7 bases not matched to a gene. CDR3 size: 15 residues. For the CDR3, the DNA is TGTGCCAGCAGCCCTCTTCGGGACAGGTACAATGAGCAGTTCTTC. This codes for CASSPLRDRYNEQFF.

This chain links TRBV4-3 with TRBJ1-2; no firm D call. Germline CDR1 reads LGHNA; CDR2 reads YSLEER. There are 14 residues in the CDR3. The ends were cut back, 4 bases at V and 8 bases at J, with 17 bases in the middle. The CDR3 loop reads CASSPAEGRGGYTF. The CDR3 DNA sequence: TGCGCCAGCAGCCCGGCGGAAGGCCGCGGGGGCTACACCTTC.

As DNA, the CDR3 is TGCAGGATTCAGGGTCCGAGGTCACTTGAGCATAATGAAAAACTGTTTTTT. It translates to CRIQGPRSLEHNEKLFF. This rearrangement joins TRBV20-1 to TRBJ1-4; tentative D call: TRBD1 (5 bases). The CDR3 contains 17 residues. The germline V gene encodes CDR1 DFQATT and CDR2 SNEGSKA (reference sequence).

V gene TRBV7-9 combines with J gene TRBJ1-2; the D is unclear. Germline CDR1 is SEHNR and CDR2 is FQNEAQ (reference sequence). This CDR3 contains 16 residues. The V and J ends lost 1 base and 0 bases respectively, with 12 bases between them. The CDR3 DNA follows: TGTGCCAGCAGCTTAGAGGTCAGCAGGACTAACTATGGCTACACCTTC. Translation: CASSLEVSRTNYGYTF.

The table lists this clonotype with a few counts. The chain uses TRBV7-9 and TRBJ2-3; possibly TRBD1 or TRBD2 for D (5 bases each). CDR3 length: 14 residues. Germline V gene data show CDR1 as SEHNR and CDR2 as FQNEAQ (reference sequence). V lost 5 bases, J lost 5 bases, and 14 bases lay in between. DNA of the CDR3: TGTGCCAGCAGCCATTCGAGGGACCGAGATACGCAGTATTTT. Its translation is CASSHSRDRDTQYF.

This clonotype has more than one count but fewer than ten. The chain uses TRBV10-3 and TRBJ1-2; TRBD1 aligns across 7 bases. CDR3 length: 12 residues. Germline lookup yields CDR1 ENHRY and CDR2 SYGVKD. The junction had 7 bases not matched to a gene; V was cut back by 8 bases and J by 7 bases. The CDR3, as DNA: TGTGCCATCCTAGACAGGGAGGGTGGCTACACCTTC. Translated, it gives CAILDREGGYTF.

J is TRBJ1-3 and V is TRBV7-9; D is perhaps TRBD1 (5 bases). The V gene's germline CDR1 is SEHNR and CDR2 FQNEAQ (reference sequence). The V end lost 6 bases, the J end lost 0 bases, and 15 bases lay between the germline ends. The CDR3 runs 16 residues. This chain's CDR3 is CASRDRDRRSGNTIYF. The CDR3 nucleotides read TGTGCCAGCAGGGACCGGGACCGACGCTCTGGAAACACCATATATTTT.

This clonotype appeared a single time. The V gene is TRBV27, the J gene TRBJ1-6, with D perhaps matching TRBD1 (6 bases). The ends were cut back, 6 bases at V and 6 bases at J, with 12 bases in the middle. Germline V gene lookup returns CDR1 MNHEY and CDR2 SMNVEV (reference sequence). The CDR3 has 14 amino acids. The CDR3, as DNA: TGTGCCAGCAGCGGAGGACAGTTTAATTCACCCCTCCACTTT. As protein: CASSGGQFNSPLHF.

The chain carries TRBV27 and TRBJ2-1, with D perhaps TRBD2 (7 bases). The CDR3 is made up of 16 amino acids. Between the trimmed V and J ends, which lost 6 bases and 2 bases, there was a span of 17 bases. Germline V lookup: CDR1 MNHEY, CDR2 SMNVEV (reference sequence). The CDR3 nucleotides read TGTGCCAGCAGCGGGCCGGGGGGCCAGGCCTACAATGAGCAGTTCTTC. Its protein product is CASSGPGGQAYNEQFF.

This chain uses TRBV5-6 with TRBJ2-1; a possible D gene is TRBD2 (7 bases). Germline V gives CDR1 SGHDT, CDR2 YYEEEE. The ends were cut back, 2 bases at V and 4 bases at J, with 16 bases in the middle. The CDR3 spans 16 residues. CDR3 sequence reads: CASSFGWGGLYNEQFF. The CDR3 region has the DNA TGTGCCAGCAGCTTCGGGTGGGGGGGGCTATACAATGAGCAGTTCTTC.

V and J are TRBV4-3 and TRBJ2-1, with D possibly being TRBD1 (6 bases). The CDR3 loop spans 17 amino acids. Germline CDR1 is LGHNA and CDR2 is YSLEER. V lost 0 bases and J lost 0, with 12 bases in between. CDR3: CASSQDGTTHSYNEQFF. CDR3 coding DNA: TGCGCCAGCAGCCAAGATGGGACAACCCACTCCTACAATGAGCAGTTCTTC.

This clonotype was seen repeatedly, ten times or more. This chain uses TRBV4-1 with TRBJ1-4; 7 positions agree with TRBD1. The J segment lost 5 bases and the V segment lost 0 bases, leaving 6 bases of the junction unmatched. The CDR3 is 16 residues long. In germline, CDR1 is MGHRA, CDR2 YSYEKL. CDR3 sequence reads: CASSQDRDSWNEKLFF. CDR3 in DNA: TGCGCCAGCAGCCAAGATCGGGACAGCTGGAATGAAAAACTGTTTTTT.

The chain carries TRBV4-1 and TRBJ1-6; TRBD1 matches 7 bases. There are 16 residues in the CDR3. CDR1 is MGHRA, CDR2 YSYEKL, per germline. J was trimmed by 2 bases and V by 2 bases; bases with no gene match: 3. For the CDR3, the DNA is TGCGCCAGCAGCCAATTACAGGGGACCTATAATTCACCCCTCCACTTT. This sequence encodes CASSQLQGTYNSPLHF.

The table lists this clonotype with many counts. This rearrangement joins TRBV6-1 to TRBJ2-1, with D maybe TRBD1 (5 bases). Germline CDR1 is MNHNS and CDR2 is SASEGT. This CDR3 spans 12 amino acids. V lost 6 bases to trimming and J lost 4 bases, with 7 bases between them. In DNA form, the CDR3 reads TGTGCCAGCAGAACAGGATACAATGAGCAGTTCTTC. This sequence encodes CASRTGYNEQFF.

This clonotype was observed a few times. The genes are TRBV12-3 or TRBV12-4 and TRBJ1-3, with 7 bases fitting TRBD1. The CDR3 loop spans 16 amino acids. V trimming: 5 bases; J trimming: 2 bases; junction bases outside the gene matches: 9. The CDR3 loop is CASSASQTGTGNTIYF. DNA of the CDR3: TGTGCCAGCAGTGCGTCTCAGACAGGGACTGGAAACACCATATATTTT.

The chain uses TRBV2 and TRBJ2-1; the match to TRBD1 covers 8 bases. CDR1 is SNHLY, CDR2 FYNNEI, per germline. This CDR3 is built from 15 residues. Unmatched junction bases numbered 5, after V lost 0 bases and J lost 7 bases. The CDR3 region is CASSEASWTGNEQFF. The CDR3 region has the DNA TGTGCCAGCAGTGAAGCATCCTGGACAGGGAATGAGCAGTTCTTC.